One and the same sample provided the 27 T cell receptor beta chains below, sequenced in a study of spatial heterogeneity in lung cancer. As to time point: sample taken at primary tumor resection. TCRdb used MiXCR to reprocess the 5' RACE reads, holding one entry per CDR3 protein. The sample records fewer than 40,000 distinct CDR3 sequences, 6.5% to 8.5% being singletons. Sequences were derived from PBMCs, sampled at surgery. The receptors stem from a male donor with early-stage non-small cell lung cancer.

V is TRBV14 and J is TRBJ2-5; D is ambiguous. This CDR3 contains 13 residues. The germline V and J ends were trimmed by 0 bases and 4 bases, with 6 bases remaining between them. Germline V gene sequence: CDR1 SGHDN, CDR2 FVKESK. The CDR3 is CASSQESLETQYF. CDR3 DNA sequence: TGTGCCAGCAGCCAAGAGTCTTTAGAGACCCAGTACTTC. The full variable domain, completed using reference TRBV14 and TRBJ2-5, is EAGVTQFPSHSVIEKGQTVTLRCDPISGHDNLYWYRRVMGKEIKFLLHFVKESKQDESGMPNNRFLAERTGGTYSTLKVQPAELEDSGVYFCASSQESLETQYFGPGTRLLVL.

Of note for this clonotype: A much larger clonotype is one base distant, so this may be a read error. This chain joins TRBV20-1 and TRBJ2-4; D is ambiguous. CDR1 and CDR2 from the germline V gene are DFQATT and SNEGSKA (reference sequence). CDR3 length equals 13 residues. CDR3 in amino acids: CSDRDPSGYIQYF. In nucleotides, the CDR3 is TGCAGTGATAGAGACCCCTCAGGATATATTCAGTACTTC.

Details on this clonotype: This may come from a read error, since a much larger clone is one base off. The rearrangement uses TRBV7-8 and TRBJ1-5; the D gene is possibly TRBD1 (6 bases). The CDR3 is made up of 16 amino acids. Germline CDR1 SGHVS, CDR2 FQNEAQ. The CDR3 bases are TGTGCCAACAGCGCTACCCGGGGGGCCGGCAATCAGCCCCAGCATTTT. Translation: CANSATRGAGNQPQHF.

This clonotype has a count of ten or more. The chain recombines TRBV20-1 with TRBJ2-7, with D unclear. This CDR3 has 14 residues. Germline V gene sequence: CDR1 DFQATT, CDR2 SNEGSKA (reference sequence). Trimming left V 7 bases short and J 0 bases short, with 16 bases between. For the CDR3, the DNA is TGCAGTGTCGGCAGTCCGCATATCTCCTACGAGCAGTACTTC. It is translated as CSVGSPHISYEQYF.

The genes are TRBV7-8 and TRBJ2-1; the match to TRBD2 covers 7 bases. CDR1 is SGHVS and CDR2 is FQNEAQ in the germline V gene. The CDR3 has 13 amino acids. After removal of 4 bases from V and 12 bases from J, the junction contained 9 bases not matched to a gene. This chain's CDR3 is CASSSSSTSSQFF. CDR3 DNA sequence: TGTGCCAGCAGCTCTTCTTCGACTAGCTCGCAGTTCTTC. Full variable domain (remainder filled in from reference TRBV7-8 and TRBJ2-1): GAGVSQSPRYKVAKRGQDVALRCDPISGHVSLFWYQQALGQGPEFLTYFQNEAQLDKSGLPSDRFFAERPEGSVSTLKIQRTQQEDSAVYLCASSSSSTSSQFFGPGTRLTVL.

A remark on this clonotype: One base away lies a much larger clone, so this may be a sequencing read error. The J gene is TRBJ2-7, the V gene TRBV7-9; 9 nucleotides agree with TRBD2. Germline-derived CDR1 and CDR2 are SEHNR and FQNEAQ (reference sequence). CDR3 length: 14 amino acids. The DNA of the CDR3 is TGTGCCAGCAGCCCTAGCGGGGCATCCTACGACCAGTACTTC. Residues: CASSPSGASYDQYF.

This clonotype occurred many times. This chain joins TRBV14 and TRBJ2-3; D is ambiguous. The V end was cut by 1 base, the J end by 7 bases, with 9 bases between. Germline V CDR1 and CDR2: SGHDN, FVKESK. The CDR3 is 13 residues long. This CDR3 reads CASSQVIGYTQYF. CDR3 nucleotides: TGTGCCAGCAGCCAAGTAATTGGGTATACGCAGTATTTT.

This clonotype came up many times. The V gene is TRBV20-1, the J gene TRBJ1-5, with D tentatively TRBD1 (6 bases). CDR3 length: 13 amino acids. Germline V lookup: CDR1 DFQATT, CDR2 SNEGSKA (reference sequence). The V end was cut by 3 bases, the J end by 9 bases, with 15 bases between. CDR3 in amino acids: CSASRDTGGPQHF. The CDR3, as DNA: TGCAGTGCTAGCAGGGACACCGGAGGGCCCCAGCATTTT.

This clonotype was seen at least ten times. This chain connects TRBV21-1 to TRBJ2-7; the DNA was not used to check the table's D call, TRBD1. TRBV21-1 is an annotated pseudogene. The CDR3 totals 18 residues. The CDR3 nucleotides are TGTGCCAGCAGCAAAGGGGGCCCGACGGAGCCCCGACAGAGGGGGCAGTACGTC. This encodes CASSKGGPTEPRQRGQYV.

Notes on this clonotype: One end of the junction is discordant with germline, which a read error may explain. The chain links TRBV10-2 to TRBJ1-1; D call uncertain. The germline V gene has CDR1 WSHSY and CDR2 SAAADI. This CDR3 is 13 amino acids long. CDR3 bases: TGCGCCAGCATCCCATTAGGCAACACTGAAGCTTACTTT. This codes for CASIPLGNTEAYF.

This clonotype was counted at least ten times. The chain carries TRBV6-5 and TRBJ1-2; no clear D gene. Trimming stripped 2 bases from V and 4 bases from J, with 17 bases between. The CDR3 length is 16 residues. In germline, CDR1 is MNHEY, CDR2 SVGAGI. CDR3 in amino acids: CASSYTDVRETYGYTF. The CDR3 DNA follows: TGTGCCAGCAGTTACACCGATGTCAGAGAAACCTATGGCTACACCTTC.

Many counts were recorded for this clonotype. In nucleotides, the CDR3 is TGCAGCGTCGACAGGGAGGGGACAGATACGCAGTATTTT. Protein sequence: CSVDREGTDTQYF. The genes are TRBV29-1 and TRBJ2-3, with D perhaps TRBD1 or TRBD2 (7 bases each). There are 13 residues in the CDR3. Germline-derived CDR1 and CDR2 are SQVTM and ANQGSEA. Trimming pared 6 bases from V and 3 bases from J, leaving 13 bases between.

This clonotype was counted many times. This chain joins TRBV18 and TRBJ2-3; D could derive from TRBD1 or TRBD2 (5 bases each). V gave up 3 bases and J gave up 2 bases, with 15 bases separating them. Germline-derived CDR1 and CDR2 are KGHSH and LQKENI. This CDR3 region has 16 residues. The CDR3 region has the DNA TGTGCCAGCTCACCCAGAGGGACGGCTGACACAGATACGCAGTATTTT. Its protein product is CASSPRGTADTDTQYF. The full variable domain, rest sourced from reference TRBV18 and TRBJ2-3, is NAGVMQNPRHLVRRRGQEARLRCSPMKGHSHVYWYRQLPEEGLKFMVYLQKENIIDESGMPKERFSAEFPKEGPSILRIQQVVRGDSAAYFCASSPRGTADTDTQYFGPGTRLTVL.

This chain joins TRBV7-2 and TRBJ1-4, with D possibly being TRBD1 (5 bases). Germline lookup yields CDR1 SGHTA and CDR2 FQGNSA. V was trimmed by 7 bases and J by 7 bases, leaving 16 bases between them. The CDR3 spans 14 residues. CDR3 DNA sequence: TGTGCCAGCACCCTTGGTGGGGGGTCTGAAAAACTGTTTTTT. It translates to CASTLGGGSEKLFF.

The V gene is TRBV7-2, the J gene TRBJ1-1; D might be TRBD1 (6 bases). The CDR3 totals 13 residues. Germline CDR1 is SGHTA and CDR2 is FQGNSA. The V and J ends lost 1 base and 8 bases respectively, with 11 bases between them. CDR3 sequence reads: CASSLGDTQEAFF. The CDR3 region has the DNA TGTGCCAGCAGCTTAGGGGACACCCAAGAAGCTTTCTTT.

This clonotype was seen at least ten times. This rearrangement joins TRBV29-1 to TRBJ2-5; D is unresolved. The germline V and J ends were trimmed by 4 bases and 1 base, with 13 bases remaining between them. The CDR3 contains 14 residues. Per the germline V gene, CDR1 is SQVTM and CDR2 is ANQGSEA. The CDR3 reads CSVAVAMTQETQYF. CDR3 in DNA: TGCAGCGTTGCCGTGGCAATGACCCAAGAGACCCAGTACTTC. The entire variable domain, with the rest obtained from reference TRBV29-1 and TRBJ2-5, is as follows: SAVISQKPSRDICQRGTSLTIQCQVDSQVTMMFWYRQQPGQSLTLIATANQGSEATYESGFVIDKFPISRPNLTFSTLTVSNMSPEDSSIYLCSVAVAMTQETQYFGPGTRLLVL.

The sample holds many counts of this clonotype. The chain combines TRBV2 with TRBJ1-2; D perhaps matches TRBD1 (5 bases). The V gene's germline CDR1 is SNHLY and CDR2 FYNNEI. V lost 5 bases to trimming and J lost 8 bases, with 15 bases between them. CDR3 length equals 13 residues. The CDR3 DNA reads as TGTGCCAGCAGTTTGGGACCCTCTCGGGGCTACACCTTC. This sequence encodes CASSLGPSRGYTF.

CDR3 bases: TGTGCCAGCAGTTACGGGGGGGCAAACAATGAGCAGTTCTTC. It is translated as CASSYGGANNEQFF. V is TRBV6-2 or TRBV6-3 and J is TRBJ2-1, with a weak D call TRBD2 (7 bases). The V gene's germline CDR1 is MNHEY and CDR2 SVGEGT. Trimming took 2 bases from V and 5 from J, leaving 10 bases between them. The CDR3 totals 14 residues.

This clonotype was observed many times. The gene calls are TRBV7-2 and TRBJ2-1; D may be TRBD2 (5 bases). The CDR3 contains 15 residues. V dropped 5 bases and J dropped 7 bases, with 18 bases sitting between them. CDR1 and CDR2 (germline): SGHTA, FQGNSA. The CDR3 loop reads CASSHYPPWENEQFF. The DNA of the CDR3 is TGTGCCAGCAGCCACTACCCTCCCTGGGAGAATGAGCAGTTCTTC.

This clonotype was counted at least ten times. This chain links TRBV20-1 with TRBJ1-2; no clear D. Germline values: CDR1 DFQATT, CDR2 SNEGSKA (reference sequence). The CDR3 runs to 15 residues. The V gene lost 0 bases and the J gene lost 2 bases, with 13 bases spanning the gap. The chain's CDR3 is CSARDFGRKNYGYTF. The CDR3 nucleotides read TGCAGTGCTAGAGATTTTGGCAGGAAAAACTATGGCTACACCTTC.

This clonotype was seen only a few times. The chain recombines TRBV12-5 with TRBJ1-1, with D unresolved. Germline CDR1 LGHNT, CDR2 FRNRAP. This CDR3 has 13 amino acids. V was shortened by 5 bases and J by 0 bases, with 7 bases between the two germline ends. The CDR3 sequence is CASGVQMNTEAFF. In DNA, the CDR3 is TGTGCTAGTGGTGTGCAGATGAACACTGAAGCTTTCTTT.

The V gene is TRBV5-1, the J gene TRBJ2-1; D possibly uses TRBD1 or TRBD2 (5 bases each). The CDR3 runs 21 residues. Trimming took off 0 bases at V and 4 bases at J, with 29 bases between the two ends. CDR1 SGHRS and CDR2 YFSETQ come from the germline V gene. The CDR3 DNA sequence: TGCGCCAGCAGCTTGGCCCTCTTCCGGGGCACCAAGGCAGGAGCTTACAATGAGCAGTTCTTC. The encoded protein is CASSLALFRGTKAGAYNEQFF.

This clonotype came up many times. This chain connects TRBV14 to TRBJ2-3, with D tentatively TRBD2 (7 bases). V was pared by 4 bases and J by 3 bases, with 14 bases between. The CDR3 totals 15 residues. Per germline, CDR1 SGHDN and CDR2 FVKESK. This chain's CDR3 is CASSPSGGPTDTQYF. CDR3 nucleotide sequence: TGTGCCAGCAGCCCTTCCGGGGGGCCTACAGATACGCAGTATTTT.

This clonotype was counted ten times or more. The CDR3 loop is CASSHQGRGGNNEQFF. As DNA, the CDR3 is TGTGCCAGCAGCCATCAAGGCAGGGGGGGGAACAATGAGCAGTTCTTC. J is TRBJ2-1 and V is TRBV7-2; the D gene could be TRBD1 or TRBD2 (7 bases each). Germline lookup yields CDR1 SGHTA and CDR2 FQGNSA. CDR3 length: 16 amino acids. The ends were cut back, 5 bases at V and 5 bases at J, with 19 bases in the middle.

This clonotype appeared a few times. This sequence joins TRBV14 and TRBJ1-4; D call uncertain. Germline V gene sequence: CDR1 SGHDN, CDR2 FVKESK. V was pared by 1 base and J by 4 bases, with 10 bases between. The CDR3 sequence is 15 residues long. CDR3 sequence (DNA): TGTGCCAGCAGCCAAGTGCACAGCGTTAATGAAAAACTGTTTTTT. Protein product: CASSQVHSVNEKLFF.

As DNA, the CDR3 is TGTGCCAGCAGGGAACAGTTGAACACTGAAGCTTTCTTT. Its protein product is CASREQLNTEAFF. V usage is TRBV3-1 and J usage is TRBJ1-1; D remains unclear. The germline CDR1 and CDR2 sequences are LGHDT and YNNKEL (reference sequence). The CDR3 runs to 13 residues. Trimming cost V 6 bases and J 0 bases, with 8 bases left between them.

This clonotype was observed a handful of times. The rearrangement uses TRBV19 and TRBJ1-3; D is uncertain. The germline V and J ends were trimmed by 4 bases and 2 bases, with 9 bases remaining between them. The CDR3 is 14 amino acids. Germline V gene data show CDR1 as LNHDA and CDR2 as SQIVND (reference sequence). The CDR3 loop is CASSTAAAGNTIYF. The CDR3, as DNA: TGTGCCAGTAGTACCGCGGCGGCTGGAAACACCATATATTTT.